This T cell receptor beta chain was profiled in a study of blood T cell repertoires in COVID-19. At the level of the study: The United States, Italy and Spain provided the acute and convalescent COVID-19 samples. The cDNA or gDNA used as material had been derived from T cells, B-cell-depleted T cells, or PBMCs.

Methods used by the authors: How many nucleated cells were present was estimated from reference gene primer amplification. Generated by immunoSEQ multiplex PCR, the TCRdb table keeps only in-frame clones and is missing some. That table gives V, J and clone size, and the DNA gave D and trimming. The sample includes 70,000 to 85,000 clones, 90% of them seen just once. The CDR3 is 14 residues long. Germline CDR1 and CDR2: LGHNA and YSLEER. The V end was cut by 0 bases, the J end by 4 bases, with 9 bases between. This sequence originates from a human donor in a cohort sampled during active COVID-19. The chain carries TRBV4-3 and TRBJ1-1, with TRBD1 as a possible D gene (6 bases). The specimen was peripheral blood. DNA of the CDR3: TGCGCCAGCAGCCAAGACGAGGGGGTCACTGAAGCTTTCTTT. Translation: CASSQDEGVTEAFF.